The rows below give T cell receptor beta chains drawn from one sample of a study of response to subunit inactivated influenza vaccine. Each CDR3 protein gets one entry after TCRdb re-called the RT-PCR reads with MiXCR. The sample contains hundreds of thousands of distinct CDR3 sequences, roughly 14% of which appear only once. This material consisted of PBMCs from blood, taken less than 13 days after vaccination. Receptor source: a man in his fifties who received an inactivated influenza vaccine. Both conserved end residues are part of each CDR3. D genes are given only for firm matches. Clone sizes are given selectively: once, few, many, or a class where the clone is expanded.

>TRBJ2-3|NA|NA|TRBV6-5
CASSYPVGGDTQYF
TGTGCCAGCAGTTACCCCGTTGGCGGAGATACGCAGTATTTT
>TRBJ2-7|TRBD2|many|TRBV20-1
CSASGAGGYEQYF
TGCAGTGCTAGTGGAGCGGGGGGGTACGAGCAGTACTTC
>TRBJ2-7|TRBD2|few|TRBV7-2
CASSSATSGPYEQYF
TGTGCCAGCAGCTCGGCCACTAGCGGTCCCTACGAGCAGTACTTC
>TRBJ2-3|TRBD2|NA|TRBV20-1
CSARSDGGLDAPKQYF
TGCAGTGCTAGGTCCGACGGGGGACTAGACGCACCTAAGCAGTATTTT
>TRBJ1-5|NA|NA|TRBV11-2
CASSFSPGQPQHF
TGTGCCAGCAGCTTTTCGCCAGGGCAGCCCCAGCATTTT
>TRBJ2-3|NA|many|TRBV6-2/TRBV6-3
CASKEGTDTQYF
TGTGCCAGCAAAGAGGGGACAGATACGCAGTATTTT
>TRBJ2-7|NA|few|TRBV20-1
CSTQGEGRGEQYF
TGCAGTACCCAGGGGGAGGGGAGGGGCGAGCAGTACTTC
>TRBJ1-4|NA|NA|TRBV15
CATSRDLLRTGLSEKLFF
TGTGCCACCAGCAGAGATTTATTAAGGACGGGGTTATCTGAAAAACTGTTTTTT
>TRBJ2-2|TRBD1|many|TRBV5-4
CASSFGTGNTGELFF
TGTGCCAGCAGCTTCGGGACAGGGAACACCGGGGAGCTGTTTTTT
>TRBJ2-7|NA|NA|TRBV11-2
CASSLGRSHSYEQYF
TGTGCCAGCAGCTTGGGACGGTCGCATTCCTACGAGCAGTACTTC
>TRBJ2-6|NA|NA|TRBV19
CASRNRVRSGANVLTF
TGTGCCAGTAGGAACAGGGTTCGCTCTGGGGCCAACGTCCTGACTTTC
>TRBJ2-2|NA|few|TRBV11-2
CASSTQGGTGELFF
TGTGCCAGCAGCACACAGGGAGGCACCGGGGAGCTGTTTTTT
>TRBJ2-1|NA|few|TRBV12-3/TRBV12-4
CASRESALANEQFF
TGTGCCAGCAGGGAGTCAGCGCTAGCTAATGAGCAGTTCTTC
>TRBJ2-3|TRBD2|few|TRBV29-1
CSVVLAGGPTDTQYF
TGCAGCGTTGTGCTGGCGGGAGGGCCCACAGATACGCAGTATTTT
>TRBJ2-3|NA|NA|TRBV5-1
CASCVGGTRDTQYF
TGCGCCAGCTGCGTTGGAGGGACCCGAGATACGCAGTATTTT
>TRBJ2-3|NA|few|TRBV20-1
CSASHSAYRDTQYF
TGCAGTGCTAGCCATAGCGCCTACAGGGATACGCAGTATTTT
>TRBJ2-5|NA|NA|TRBV5-6
CASGAISLETQYF
TGTGCCAGCGGGGCCATTTCCCTCGAGACCCAGTACTTC
>TRBJ2-3|NA|NA|TRBV25-1
CAISLAGTDTQYF
TGTGCCATAAGCTTAGCAGGAACAGATACGCAGTATTTT
>TRBJ2-3|NA|few|TRBV25-1
CASSEPAGQTDTQYF
TGTGCCAGCAGTGAACCAGCGGGACAGACAGATACGCAGTATTTT
>TRBJ2-7|TRBD1|few|TRBV29-1
CSVGSPPGTASYEQYF
TGCAGCGTTGGGTCACCCCCTGGGACAGCTTCCTACGAGCAGTACTTC
>TRBJ2-1|NA|few|TRBV20-1
CSARDIKGSSYNEQFF
TGCAGTGCTAGAGATATTAAGGGGAGCTCCTACAATGAGCAGTTCTTC
>TRBJ2-1|NA|few|TRBV29-1
CSVESWRSSYNEQFF
TGCAGCGTTGAATCCTGGCGGAGCTCCTACAATGAGCAGTTCTTC
>TRBJ2-4|NA|NA|TRBV28
CASKTARTAKNIQYF
TGTGCCAGCAAGACCGCCCGGACAGCCAAAAACATTCAGTACTTC
>TRBJ1-4|NA|NA|TRBV6-1
CASIQGATNEKLFF
TGTGCCAGCATTCAGGGCGCAACTAATGAAAAACTGTTTTTT
>TRBJ2-2|TRBD2|NA|TRBV10-3
CAISKAGGPDGELFF
TGTGCCATCAGTAAAGCGGGAGGGCCGGACGGGGAGCTGTTTTTT
>TRBJ2-1|TRBD1|NA|TRBV29-1
CSVESDRGRYNEQFF
TGCAGCGTTGAATCGGACAGGGGTCGATACAATGAGCAGTTCTTC
>TRBJ2-7|TRBD1|few|TRBV10-3
CAMGQGYEQYF
TGTGCCATGGGACAGGGCTACGAGCAGTACTTC
>TRBJ1-1|TRBD1|NA|TRBV20-1
CSARARTGNGEAFF
TGCAGTGCTAGAGCGAGGACAGGGAACGGTGAAGCTTTCTTT
>TRBJ2-7|NA|few|TRBV20-1
CSAAVGGSSYEQYF
TGCAGTGCGGCCGTTGGGGGCAGCTCCTACGAGCAGTACTTC
>TRBJ2-1|NA|few|TRBV5-6
CASSLVGGARNEQFF
TGTGCCAGCAGCTTGGTTGGAGGGGCGCGTAATGAGCAGTTCTTC
>TRBJ2-4|TRBD2|NA|TRBV18
CASSPRTSGGPTNIQYF
TGTGCCAGCTCACCACGGACTAGCGGGGGCCCGACGAACATTCAGTACTTC
>TRBJ1-6|NA|once|TRBV20-1
CCARDQEYIIIGNSPLHF
TGCTGCGCTAGAGATCAGGAGTATATCATAATTGGAAATTCACCCCTCCACTTT
>TRBJ1-2|TRBD1|NA|TRBV5-1
CASSFTGTEVYGYTF
TGCGCCAGCAGCTTCACCGGGACAGAAGTCTATGGCTACACCTTC
>TRBJ1-2|NA|NA|TRBV12-5
CASGFEGYGYTF
TGTGCTAGTGGTTTTGAGGGGTATGGCTACACCTTC
>TRBJ2-3|NA|few|TRBV29-1
CSVEPAGTDTQYF
TGCAGCGTTGAACCAGCGGGCACAGATACGCAGTATTTT
>TRBJ1-4|NA|few|TRBV12-3/TRBV12-4
CASSFRGRGEKLFF
TGTGCCAGCAGTTTCCGGGGTAGGGGGGAAAAACTGTTTTTT
>TRBJ1-3|NA|few|TRBV9
CASSSGDGNTIYF
TGTGCCAGCAGCTCCGGGGACGGAAACACCATATATTTT
>TRBJ2-7|NA|NA|TRBV20-1
CSARYGSSYEQYF
TGCAGTGCTAGATATGGGAGCTCCTACGAGCAGTACTTC
>TRBJ1-1|NA|many|TRBV9
CASSVEGRGGEAFF
TGTGCCAGCAGCGTAGAGGGGCGGGGAGGTGAAGCTTTCTTT
>TRBJ1-3|NA|NA|TRBV12-3/TRBV12-4
CASRRTTGNTIYF
TGTGCCAGCCGGAGGACTACTGGAAACACCATATATTTT
>TRBJ2-5|TRBD2|few|TRBV29-1
CSHGGGETQYF
TGCAGCCACGGGGGGGGAGAGACCCAGTACTTC
>TRBJ2-2|NA|many|TRBV5-1
CASNVAGSNTGELFF
TGCGCCAGCAACGTGGCGGGGAGTAACACCGGGGAGCTGTTTTTT
>TRBJ2-1|NA|many|TRBV20-1
CSAKFSKVSSYNEQFF
TGCAGTGCTAAGTTTTCTAAGGTCAGCTCCTACAATGAGCAGTTCTTC
>TRBJ2-7|TRBD2|many|TRBV20-1
CSARDPSGRGEQYF
TGCAGTGCTAGAGATCCTAGCGGGAGGGGCGAGCAGTACTTC
>TRBJ2-3|NA|few|TRBV5-4
CASSPEGPGADTQYF
TGTGCCAGCAGCCCTGAGGGGCCTGGGGCAGATACGCAGTATTTT
>TRBJ2-1|TRBD2|NA|TRBV28
CASSFGGGAGSYNEQFF
TGTGCCAGCAGTTTCGGCGGGGGGGCCGGCTCCTACAATGAGCAGTTCTTC
>TRBJ1-1|NA|few|TRBV28
CASSGRTEAFF
TGTGCCAGCAGTGGTAGGACTGAAGCTTTCTTT
>TRBJ2-1|NA|NA|TRBV12-3/TRBV12-4
CASGIERDNNEQFF
TGTGCCAGCGGCATCGAACGGGACAACAATGAGCAGTTCTTC
>TRBJ2-1|TRBD2|few|TRBV5-1
CASSLGTSGRSYNEQFF
TGCGCCAGCAGCTTGGGGACTAGCGGGCGTTCCTACAATGAGCAGTTCTTC
>TRBJ2-5|NA|NA|TRBV19
CASSIEAGVKTQYF
TGTGCCAGTAGTATAGAGGCAGGGGTGAAGACCCAGTACTTC
>TRBJ2-4|NA|NA|TRBV4-1
CASSQAARGAGNIQYF
TGCGCCAGCAGCCAAGCGGCCCGGGGGGCAGGAAACATTCAGTACTTC
>TRBJ2-5|NA|NA|TRBV5-1
CASREGQETQYF
TGCGCCAGCCGAGAGGGCCAAGAGACCCAGTACTTC
>TRBJ2-1|NA|few|TRBV18
CASSGPQSSYNEQFF
TGTGCCAGCTCGGGTCCTCAGAGCTCCTACAATGAGCAGTTCTTC
>TRBJ2-1|TRBD2|NA|TRBV6-1
CASSPPSQRGGPYNEQFF
TGTGCCAGCAGTCCACCCTCTCAGCGGGGGGGCCCCTACAATGAGCAGTTCTTC
>TRBJ2-1|NA|NA|TRBV6-1
CASSDEGPGKLQFF
TGTGCCAGCAGCGATGAGGGTCCAGGGAAGTTGCAGTTCTTC
>TRBJ1-4|NA|NA|TRBV4-3
CASSPTVMSEKLFF
TGCGCCAGCAGCCCGACGGTCATGAGTGAAAAACTGTTTTTT
>TRBJ2-1|TRBD2|few|TRBV20-1
CSARDAGTTIYNEQFF
TGCAGTGCTAGAGATGCGGGGACTACCATTTACAATGAGCAGTTCTTC